A selection of T cell receptor beta chains follows, all from one sample in a study of T-cell memory formation after mild COVID-19. From the 5' RACE reads, TCRdb called clonotypes with MiXCR, one entry per CDR3 protein. The sample lists around 200,000 distinct CDR3 sequences; around 8.8% were seen once. The source material was PBMCs or a T cell subset sorted from them (not recorded which). The receptor set was obtained from a man between 18 and 29 years old who had mild COVID-19 (a few samples of this study predate the infection). Cell type and time point are not known. The CDR3 runs from the conserved cysteine through the conserved F or W. The D gene is left open where the match is weak. Clone size is stated in some rows and not others, as once, few, many or a class when expanded.

V	length	size	D	J	CDR3	DNA
TRBV4-3	15	NA	NA	TRBJ1-2	CASSQDRGSVWGYTF	TGCGCCAGCAGCCAAGACCGAGGGTCGGTGTGGGGCTACACCTTC
TRBV12-3/TRBV12-4	15	few	NA	TRBJ2-7	CASSLRDPGAHEQYF	TGTGCCAGCAGTCTCCGGGACCCGGGAGCTCACGAGCAGTACTTC
TRBV3-1	14	few	NA	TRBJ1-1	CASSQAGAGTEAFF	TGTGCCAGCAGCCAAGCTGGAGCAGGAACTGAAGCTTTCTTT
TRBV14	16	NA	NA	TRBJ2-1	CASSQGGGDPYNEQFF	TGTGCCAGCAGCCAAGGCGGCGGGGACCCCTACAATGAGCAGTTCTTC
TRBV7-6	17	few	TRBD2	TRBJ2-1	CASSPPFGGGGYNEQFF	TGTGCCAGCAGCCCGCCATTTGGTGGCGGGGGATACAATGAGCAGTTCTTC
TRBV19	15	few	NA	TRBJ1-2	CASSIQDGYNYGYTF	TGTGCCAGTAGTATTCAGGACGGCTATAACTATGGCTACACCTTC
TRBV11-2	13	NA	NA	TRBJ2-5	CASSFRREETQYF	TGTGCCAGCAGCTTCAGGCGCGAAGAGACCCAGTACTTC
TRBV24-1	12	many	NA	TRBJ2-3	CATSDPSDTQYF	TGTGCCACCAGTGATCCGTCGGATACGCAGTATTTT
TRBV24-1	13	few	NA	TRBJ2-1	CATSITGNSEQFF	TGTGCCACCAGTATAACAGGGAACAGTGAGCAGTTCTTC
TRBV5-4	17	many	TRBD2	TRBJ2-3	CASSQPGLAGGRDTQYF	TGTGCCAGCAGTCAACCGGGACTAGCGGGGGGGCGAGATACGCAGTATTTT
TRBV10-3	13	many	NA	TRBJ1-3	CAISVNTGNTIYF	TGTGCCATCAGTGTTAACACTGGAAACACCATATATTTT
TRBV29-1	11	many	NA	TRBJ1-4	CSVLSEEKLFF	TGCAGCGTTTTAAGTGAGGAAAAACTGTTTTTT
TRBV4-3	12	NA	NA	TRBJ1-1	CASSQEGSGAFF	TGCGCCAGCAGCCAAGAGGGCTCTGGGGCTTTCTTT
TRBV12-3/TRBV12-4	14	many	TRBD1	TRBJ2-5	CASLRTGSSETQYF	TGTGCCAGCTTACGGACAGGTTCATCAGAGACCCAGTACTTC
TRBV6-5	13	few	NA	TRBJ1-2	CASSYSSLDGYTF	TGTGCCAGCAGTTACTCGTCCCTAGATGGCTACACCTTC
TRBV7-3	14	many	TRBD1	TRBJ1-1	CASSFSRGDTEAFF	TGTGCCAGCAGCTTCAGCAGGGGGGACACTGAAGCTTTCTTT
TRBV11-2	14	NA	NA	TRBJ2-5	CASRDNKWKETQYF	TGTGCCAGCAGAGATAACAAGTGGAAAGAGACCCAGTACTTC
TRBV7-2	17	NA	TRBD1	TRBJ2-2	CASSPQARTGYTGELFF	TGTGCCAGCAGCCCGCAGGCTCGGACAGGGTACACCGGGGAGCTGTTTTTT
TRBV12-3/TRBV12-4	15	NA	NA	TRBJ2-1	CASSFQGQLGNEQFF	TGTGCCAGCAGTTTCCAGGGGCAATTGGGCAATGAGCAGTTCTTC
TRBV7-9	14	NA	NA	TRBJ1-1	CASSFQGLGTEAFF	TGTGCCAGCAGTTTTCAGGGTCTTGGCACTGAAGCTTTCTTT
TRBV7-9	16	NA	TRBD1	TRBJ2-3	CASSLVRGRYTDTQYF	TGTGCCAGCAGCTTAGTTAGGGGGCGATACACAGATACGCAGTATTTT
TRBV6-5	14	many	TRBD1	TRBJ1-5	CASSWDRDSQPQHF	TGTGCCAGCAGTTGGGATCGGGACAGCCAGCCCCAGCATTTT
TRBV20-1	14	many	TRBD2	TRBJ2-5	CSADSGGAVETQYF	TGCAGTGCCGATAGCGGGGGGGCAGTAGAGACCCAGTACTTC
TRBV7-8	17	many	NA	TRBJ2-3	CASSPRGALRSTDTQYF	TGTGCCAGCAGCCCCCGGGGGGCCCTGAGATCCACAGATACGCAGTATTTT
TRBV6-6	13	NA	TRBD1	TRBJ2-7	CASSSAGGYEQYF	TGTGCCAGCAGTTCAGCAGGGGGCTACGAGCAGTACTTC
TRBV7-2	12	many	NA	TRBJ1-1	CASSRWNTEAFF	TGTGCCAGCAGCCGATGGAACACTGAAGCTTTCTTT
TRBV7-9	13	few	NA	TRBJ1-2	CASSPATSYGYTF	TGTGCCAGCAGCCCGGCGACAAGCTATGGCTACACCTTC
TRBV7-3	12	many	NA	TRBJ2-3	CASSLATDTQYF	TGTGCCAGCAGCTTAGCCACAGATACGCAGTATTTT
TRBV7-2	15	NA	NA	TRBJ1-1	CASSLSGVRNTEAFF	TGTGCCAGCAGCTTATCGGGCGTGCGGAACACTGAAGCTTTCTTT
TRBV5-1	16	few	NA	TRBJ1-6	CASSLARDLDNSPLHF	TGCGCCAGCAGCCTGGCAAGGGACCTTGATAATTCACCCCTCCACTTT
TRBV30	13	few	NA	TRBJ2-3	CAVEVSHTDTQYF	TGTGCCGTCGAGGTCTCGCACACAGATACGCAGTATTTT
TRBV2	11	NA	NA	TRBJ2-5	CASGERETQYF	TGTGCCAGCGGGGAGCGGGAGACCCAGTACTTC
TRBV30	15	NA	NA	TRBJ1-5	CAWSDTGRGNQPQHF	TGTGCCTGGAGTGATACGGGCAGGGGCAATCAGCCCCAGCATTTT
TRBV6-5	16	NA	NA	TRBJ1-1	CASRSRAGMGNTEAFF	TGTGCCAGCAGGTCCCGGGCAGGAATGGGGAACACTGAAGCTTTCTTT
TRBV24-1	13	many	NA	TRBJ2-2	CATSDWETGELFF	TGTGCCACCAGTGATTGGGAGACCGGGGAGCTGTTTTTT
TRBV7-2	15	few	NA	TRBJ1-6	CASSPRADRLSPLHF	TGTGCCAGCAGCCCCCGGGCGGACAGACTTTCACCCCTCCACTTT
TRBV7-9	15	NA	TRBD1	TRBJ2-7	CASSPRGTGRYEQYF	TGTGCCAGCAGCCCTCGGGGGACAGGGCGCTACGAGCAGTACTTC
TRBV2	15	few	NA	TRBJ1-5	CASTRGQNSNQPQHF	TGTGCCAGCACTAGAGGACAGAATAGCAATCAGCCCCAGCATTTT
TRBV12-3/TRBV12-4	16	many	TRBD2	TRBJ2-3	CASSSTQRGSTDTQYF	TGTGCCAGCAGTTCTACCCAGCGGGGAAGCACAGATACGCAGTATTTT
TRBV5-1	15	NA	NA	TRBJ2-5	CASSLLAGSGETQYF	TGCGCCAGCAGCTTGTTGGCCGGATCTGGAGAGACCCAGTACTTC
TRBV7-2	15	NA	TRBD1	TRBJ2-1	CASSLARVGQIEQFF	TGTGCCAGCAGCTTAGCGCGTGTGGGACAGATAGAGCAGTTCTTC
TRBV7-6	18	NA	TRBD2	TRBJ2-2	CASSLDGLAGGRTGELFF	TGTGCCAGCAGCTTAGACGGTCTAGCGGGGGGAAGAACCGGGGAGCTGTTTTTT
TRBV12-3/TRBV12-4	15	many	NA	TRBJ1-3	CASRIGTDLGNTIYF	TGTGCCAGCAGGATCGGGACCGACCTTGGAAACACCATATATTTT
TRBV11-1	14	NA	NA	TRBJ1-1	CASSPATWGDEAFF	TGTGCCAGCAGCCCAGCTACCTGGGGAGATGAAGCTTTCTTT
TRBV6-5	16	NA	NA	TRBJ1-5	CASSYSGSHSNQPQHF	TGTGCCAGCAGTTACTCGGGGAGCCATAGCAATCAGCCCCAGCATTTT
TRBV4-1	16	few	NA	TRBJ1-6	CASSQVPGADNSPLHF	TGCGCCAGCAGCCAAGTCCCAGGGGCCGATAATTCACCCCTCCACTTT
TRBV29-1	16	NA	TRBD2	TRBJ2-5	CSVAREGLAGRETQYF	TGCAGCGTTGCCCGCGAAGGACTAGCGGGGAGGGAGACCCAGTACTTC